Sequencing of this T cell receptor (beta chain) was carried out in a study of T cells in Graves' hyperthyroidism and ophthalmopathy. The CDR3 runs 14 residues. Germline V gives CDR1 MNHNS, CDR2 SASEGT. Comments on this clonotype: A much larger clone is a single base away; this may be a read error.

TCR beta CDR3 sequences were amplified from RNA transcripts. In the first-round RT-PCR of the TCR CDR3, the HTBI primer set was used. TCRdb reprocessed the multiplex PCR reads with MiXCR, giving one entry per CDR3 protein. The table has about 420,000 distinct CDR3 sequences, roughly an eighth seen once. This chain uses TRBV6-1 with TRBJ1-3; D is undetermined. This TCR was sampled from a woman aged 18-35 years with Graves' hyperthyroidism. Sequencing input: blood. The CDR3 DNA sequence: TGTGCCAGCAGGATTCTAACTGGAGGAAACACCACATATTTT. Translated: CASRILTGGNTTYF.